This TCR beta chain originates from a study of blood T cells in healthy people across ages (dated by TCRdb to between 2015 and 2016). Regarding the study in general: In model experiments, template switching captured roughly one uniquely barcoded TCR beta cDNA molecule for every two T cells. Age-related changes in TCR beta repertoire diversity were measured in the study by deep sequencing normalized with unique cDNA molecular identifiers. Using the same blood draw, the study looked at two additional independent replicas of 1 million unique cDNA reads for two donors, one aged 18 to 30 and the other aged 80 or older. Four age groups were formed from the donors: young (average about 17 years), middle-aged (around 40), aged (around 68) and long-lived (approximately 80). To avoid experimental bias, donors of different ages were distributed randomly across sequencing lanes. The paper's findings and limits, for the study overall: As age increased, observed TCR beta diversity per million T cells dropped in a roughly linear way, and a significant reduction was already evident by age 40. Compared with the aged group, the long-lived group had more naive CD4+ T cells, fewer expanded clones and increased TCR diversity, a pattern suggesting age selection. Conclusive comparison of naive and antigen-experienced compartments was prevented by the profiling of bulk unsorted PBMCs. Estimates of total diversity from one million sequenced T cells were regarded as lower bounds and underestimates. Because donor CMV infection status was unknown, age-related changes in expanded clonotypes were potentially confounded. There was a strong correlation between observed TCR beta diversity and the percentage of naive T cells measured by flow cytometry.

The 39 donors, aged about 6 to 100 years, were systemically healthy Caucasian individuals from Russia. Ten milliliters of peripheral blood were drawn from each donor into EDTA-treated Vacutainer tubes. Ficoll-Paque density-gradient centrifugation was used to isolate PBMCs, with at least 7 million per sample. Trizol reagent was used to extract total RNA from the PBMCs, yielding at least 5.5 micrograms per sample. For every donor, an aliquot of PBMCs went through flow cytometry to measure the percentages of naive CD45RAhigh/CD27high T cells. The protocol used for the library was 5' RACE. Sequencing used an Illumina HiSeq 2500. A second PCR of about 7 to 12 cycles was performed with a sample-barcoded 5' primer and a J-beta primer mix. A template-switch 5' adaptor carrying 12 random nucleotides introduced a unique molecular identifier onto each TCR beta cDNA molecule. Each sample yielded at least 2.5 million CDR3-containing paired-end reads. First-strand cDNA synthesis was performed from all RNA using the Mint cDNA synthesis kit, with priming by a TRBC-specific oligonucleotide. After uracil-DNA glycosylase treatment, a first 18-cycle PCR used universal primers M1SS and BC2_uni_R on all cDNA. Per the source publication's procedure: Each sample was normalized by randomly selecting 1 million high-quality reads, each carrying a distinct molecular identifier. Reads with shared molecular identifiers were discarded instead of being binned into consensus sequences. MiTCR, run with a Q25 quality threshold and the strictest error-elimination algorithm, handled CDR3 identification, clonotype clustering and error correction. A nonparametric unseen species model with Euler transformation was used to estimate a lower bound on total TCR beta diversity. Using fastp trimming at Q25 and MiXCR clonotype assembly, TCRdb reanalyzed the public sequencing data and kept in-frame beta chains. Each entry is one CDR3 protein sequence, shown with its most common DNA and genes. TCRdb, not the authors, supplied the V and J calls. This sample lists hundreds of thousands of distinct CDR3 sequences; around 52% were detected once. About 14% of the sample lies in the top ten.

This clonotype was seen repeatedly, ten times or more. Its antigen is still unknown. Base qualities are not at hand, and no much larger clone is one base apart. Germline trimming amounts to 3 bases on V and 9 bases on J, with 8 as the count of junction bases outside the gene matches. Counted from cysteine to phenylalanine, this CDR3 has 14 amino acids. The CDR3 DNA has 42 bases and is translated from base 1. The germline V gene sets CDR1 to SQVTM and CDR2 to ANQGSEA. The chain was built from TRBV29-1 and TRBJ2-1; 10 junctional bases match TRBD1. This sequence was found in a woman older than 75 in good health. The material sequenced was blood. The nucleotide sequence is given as TGCAGCGTTGAGGGCTGGACAGGGGGGACTGAGCAGTTCTTC. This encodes CSVEGWTGGTEQFF.